The sequence of this T cell receptor beta chain was determined in a study of cytomegalovirus exposure and HLA in healthy donors. Findings and limits, study-wide: Many donors shared some public TCRs, even though most TCR sequences were rare. Accurate prediction of most subjects' HLA-A and HLA-B alleles from TCR beta sequences was reported.

Primers for the PCR totalled 60 Vbeta and 13 Jbeta. The data were produced by immunoSEQ multiplex PCR, yet TCRdb's version contains in-frame clones alone and is incomplete. Altogether 100,000 to 150,000 clones are present, approximately 74% being singletons, with the ten largest covering approximately 3.9%. Points on this clone: The antigen is not known.

The CDR3 is 14 residues long. The germline CDR1 and CDR2 sequences are MNHNY and SVGAGI (reference sequence). V lost 2 bases to trimming and J lost 4 bases; unmatched junction nucleotides: 4. V gene TRBV6-6 combines with J gene TRBJ1-1; 7 positions agree with TRBD1. This receptor was identified in a man aged 35 to 55 in good health and CMV-seropositive. Sequenced material: PBMCs. CDR3 coding DNA: TGTGCCAGCAGTTACGATTGGGACAGCACTGAAGCTTTCTTT. The encoded protein is CASSYDWDSTEAFF.